The 21 T cell receptor beta chains given below trace back to one sample, sequenced in a study of CD8 T cells in ankylosing spondylitis. TCRdb fed the 5' RACE reads into MiXCR, producing one record per CDR3 protein. The sample holds around 210,000 distinct CDR3 sequences, less than 9.5% seen once. Sequenced input: blood, either unsorted or a sorted T cell fraction (not recorded which). The receptor source for this set is a female donor with ankylosing spondylitis or in good health (not recorded which).

The V and J genes are TRBV19 and TRBJ2-1; TRBD2 matches at 10 bases. The germline gives CDR1 LNHDA, CDR2 SQIVND (reference sequence). Trimming cost V 3 bases and J 4 bases; bases outside gene matches: 3. The CDR3 totals 15 residues. CDR3 nucleotide sequence: TGTGCCAGTAGTATGAGTAGCGGGAGGTACAATGAGCAGTTCTTC. Residues: CASSMSSGRYNEQFF.

Only a few counts were recorded for this clonotype. The chain carries TRBV4-3 and TRBJ2-7; D remains unclear. The V gene lost 0 bases and the J gene lost 3 bases, with 9 bases spanning the gap. The germline V gene encodes CDR1 LGHNA and CDR2 YSLEER. The length of the CDR3 is 14 residues. The CDR3 protein is CASSQDIGYYEQYF. The CDR3 DNA follows: TGCGCCAGCAGCCAAGATATTGGCTACTACGAGCAGTACTTC.

This clonotype was recorded many times. The chain recombines TRBV20-1 with TRBJ1-5; D is unresolved. Germline loops: CDR1 DFQATT, CDR2 SNEGSKA (reference sequence). V was clipped by 2 bases and J by 2 bases, with 7 bases between them. The length of the CDR3 is 13 residues. The CDR3 region is CSARISGNQPQHF. The CDR3 nucleotides read TGCAGTGCTAGAATTTCCGGCAATCAGCCCCAGCATTTT.

This clonotype was detected a few times. CDR3 nucleotide sequence: TGTGCCAGCAGTTCCACGTGGGGAGCGCGACTGTTTTTT. It codes for CASSSTWGARLFF. This rearrangement joins TRBV7-1 to TRBJ1-4; D remains unclear. TRBV7-1 qualifies as an ORF whose function is uncertain. This CDR3 is built from 13 residues. Trimming left V 6 bases short and J 13 bases short, with 18 bases between.

CDR3 nucleotides: TGCGCCAGCAGCTTGGCAGGATCCCACAATGAGCAGTTCTTC. Protein sequence: CASSLAGSHNEQFF. The chain joins TRBV5-1 to TRBJ2-1; no firm D call. The V gene's germline CDR1 is SGHRS and CDR2 YFSETQ. V was clipped by 0 bases and J by 5 bases, with 9 bases between them. This CDR3 has 14 amino acids.

The V and J genes are TRBV5-1 and TRBJ1-4, with D perhaps TRBD1 (6 bases). Trimming removed 0 bases from V and 7 bases from J, with 13 bases in between. This CDR3 spans 15 amino acids. Germline V gene sequence: CDR1 SGHRS, CDR2 YFSETQ. The CDR3 sequence is CASSLALQGGEKLFF. CDR3 coding DNA: TGCGCCAGCAGCTTGGCCTTACAGGGTGGTGAAAAACTGTTTTTT. The variable domain in full, with the rest retrieved from reference TRBV5-1 and TRBJ1-4, is KAGVTQTPRYLIKTRGQQVTLSCSPISGHRSVSWYQQTPGQGLQFLFEYFSETQRNKGNFPGRFSGRQFSNSRSEMNVSTLELGDSALYLCASSLALQGGEKLFFGSGTQLSVL.

This clonotype has at least ten counts. The rearrangement uses TRBV9 and TRBJ2-1; D remains unclear. Germline V gene data show CDR1 as SGDLS and CDR2 as YYNGEE. V gave up 0 bases and J gave up 2 bases, with 9 bases separating them. The length of the CDR3 is 15 residues. The DNA for the CDR3 is TGTGCCAGCAGCGTAGGGCCGTGGACCTACAATGAGCAGTTCTTC. It encodes CASSVGPWTYNEQFF.

The chain employs TRBV7-9 and TRBJ2-3; a possible D gene is TRBD1 (5 bases). Germline V CDR1 and CDR2: SEHNR, FQNEAQ (reference sequence). The V end was cut by 1 base, the J end by 2 bases, with 7 bases between. The CDR3 totals 14 residues. Here the CDR3 reads CASSLVRATDTQYF. CDR3 DNA sequence: TGTGCCAGCAGCTTAGTCAGGGCCACAGATACGCAGTATTTT.

This clonotype occurred many times. The CDR3 loop is CSAAWKETQYF. Written as DNA, the CDR3 is TGCAGTGCCGCTTGGAAAGAGACCCAGTACTTC. The rearrangement uses TRBV20-1 and TRBJ2-5; D gene ambiguous. Germline V gives CDR1 DFQATT, CDR2 SNEGSKA (reference sequence). The CDR3 is 11 amino acids. V lost 6 bases, J lost 3 bases, and 8 bases lay in between.

The sample holds a few counts of this clonotype. The DNA for the CDR3 is TGTGCCAGCAGACTGAGACTAGCGGGAGATAATGAGCAGTTCTTC. This codes for CASRLRLAGDNEQFF. The J gene is TRBJ2-1, the V gene TRBV6-2 or TRBV6-3, with 12 bases fitting TRBD2. V shed 6 bases and J 7 bases; nucleotides not matched to a gene: 7. The CDR3 has 15 residues. CDR1 is MNHEY, CDR2 SVGEGT, per germline.

This clonotype was seen many times. This chain connects TRBV5-1 to TRBJ2-7; possible D gene TRBD2, 6 bases. There are 14 residues in the CDR3. Trimming stripped 4 bases from V and 3 bases from J, with 14 bases between. Germline CDR1 and CDR2: SGHRS and YFSETQ. CDR3 residues: CASSLRDSYYEQYF. DNA for the CDR3: TGCGCCAGCAGCCTACGGGACTCCTACTACGAGCAGTACTTC.

This clonotype was detected ten times or more. CDR3 loop: CASGRRASGRTNSQETQYF. CDR3 nucleotide sequence: TGCGCCAGCGGCCGGAGGGCTAGCGGGAGGACAAACTCCCAAGAGACCCAGTACTTC. The chain recombines TRBV5-1 with TRBJ2-5, with 11 bases identical to TRBD2. Trimming cost V 7 bases and J 1 base; bases outside gene matches: 18. This CDR3 is 19 amino acids long. Per the germline V gene, CDR1 is SGHRS and CDR2 is YFSETQ.

This clonotype was picked up many times. This sequence joins TRBV12-5 and TRBJ2-2, with D perhaps TRBD2 (5 bases). In germline, CDR1 is LGHNT, CDR2 FRNRAP. V lost 6 bases and J lost 3, with 5 bases in between. The CDR3 contains 12 residues. The CDR3 loop reads CASGRDTGELFF. In DNA form, the CDR3 reads TGTGCTAGTGGGCGGGACACCGGGGAGCTGTTTTTT.

This clonotype has ten or more counts. This chain connects TRBV20-1 to TRBJ1-4; TRBD1 aligns across 8 bases. The CDR3 has 13 residues. The J segment lost 6 bases and the V segment lost 6 bases, leaving 6 bases of the junction unmatched. Germline CDR1 reads DFQATT; CDR2 reads SNEGSKA (reference sequence). The DNA for the CDR3 is TGCAGTGCCGACTTACAGGGGGATGAAAAACTGTTTTTT. It specifies CSADLQGDEKLFF.

This clonotype was detected ten times or more. V usage is TRBV12-3 or TRBV12-4 and J usage is TRBJ2-7, with unresolved D. V dropped 4 bases and J dropped 2 bases, with 21 bases sitting between them. The CDR3 length is 17 residues. Here the CDR3 DNA reads TGTGCCAGCAGTTCCTCCGGATCCACTACCCTAACCTACGAGCAGTACTTC. Protein sequence: CASSSSGSTTLTYEQYF.

Notes on this clonotype: Because the CDR3 is missing its conserved closing phenylalanine or tryptophan, this is likely a read error. This chain joins TRBV5-1 and TRBJ2-7, with D possibly TRBD1 on 5 matching bases. The CDR3 covers 15 residues. The germline CDR1 and CDR2 sequences are SGHRS and YFSETQ. CDR3 amino acids: CASSNGWTSTYVQYL. DNA of the CDR3: TGCGCCAGCAGTAACGGGTGGACATCTACCTACGTGCAGTACCTC.

The chain employs TRBV2 and TRBJ2-1; 7 bases fit TRBD2. The CDR3 is 16 amino acids. Looked up from germline, CDR1 is SNHLY and CDR2 is FYNNEI. V gave up 8 bases and J gave up 2 bases; unmatched junction bases: 12. CDR3 protein: CASGLVGVPPYNEQFF. For the CDR3, the DNA is TGTGCCAGCGGACTAGTGGGAGTCCCACCCTACAATGAGCAGTTCTTC.

In regard to this clonotype: An end of the junction does not agree with germline; a read error may underlie this. The chain uses TRBV4-3 and TRBJ2-5, with D hard to call. The CDR3 has 16 amino acids. CDR1 and CDR2 from the germline V gene are LGHNA and YSLEER. The CDR3 is CVSSQGWTTDAETQYF. In DNA form, the CDR3 reads TGCGTCAGCAGCCAAGGATGGACCACCGATGCGGAGACCCAGTACTTC.

This clonotype was found many times. The CDR3 is CASSQAGTSGYNEQFF. The CDR3 nucleotides are TGTGCCAGCAGCCAAGCCGGGACTAGCGGGTACAATGAGCAGTTCTTC. The chain uses TRBV3-1 and TRBJ2-1; 12 bases fit TRBD2. The V and J ends lost 1 base and 4 bases, in that order; junction bases with no gene match: 2. The CDR3 sequence is 16 residues long. Germline CDR1 LGHDT, CDR2 YNNKEL (reference sequence).

This clonotype was observed at least ten times. The chain is built from TRBV7-6 and TRBJ2-3; D not certain. The V end was cut by 5 bases, the J end by 2 bases, with 14 bases between. The CDR3 spans 15 residues. Germline CDR1 SGHVS, CDR2 FNYEAQ. As DNA, the CDR3 is TGTGCCAGCAGCGTATCGTGGTTGGCCACAGATACGCAGTATTTT. It specifies CASSVSWLATDTQYF.

At least ten counts were recorded for this clonotype. The genes are TRBV15 and TRBJ1-5; no definite D call. The germline V gene has CDR1 LNHNV and CDR2 YYDKDF (reference sequence). V was shortened by 0 bases and J by 7 bases, with 13 bases between the two germline ends. The CDR3 spans 15 residues. The CDR3 DNA reads as TGTGCCACCAGCAGAGATCGCGGTCGAGGGCAGCCCCAGCATTTT. The encoded protein is CATSRDRGRGQPQHF.